The sequence of this T cell receptor beta chain was determined in a study of T cell changes during pregnancy in multiple sclerosis. Method: immunoSEQ multiplex PCR; TCRdb's copy keeps in-frame clones and lacks some. The sample consists of about 67,000 clones, approximately 90% of them appearing once. V lost 7 bases and J lost 8, with 20 bases in between. The CDR3 is 15 amino acids. Germline loops: CDR1 MNHNS, CDR2 SASEGT. The sequence came from a female donor with multiple sclerosis, enrolled in a pregnancy study. Specimen: peripheral blood, collected in the third trimester of pregnancy. This rearrangement joins TRBV6-1 to TRBJ1-4; D is perhaps TRBD1 (5 bases). CDR3 nucleotide sequence: TGTGCCAGCACCGGAGGGTTCCAGGGAGAAGAAAAACTGTTTTTT. The encoded protein is CASTGGFQGEEKLFF.